This is a list of T cell receptor beta chains from one sample in a study of low-dose radiotherapy and immunotherapy resistance in tumors. Via MiXCR, TCRdb re-called the reads, giving one row per CDR3 protein. Found here are tens of thousands of distinct CDR3 sequences, about 18% of them singletons; the top ten hold less than 3.5%. Material: PBMCs, obtained before treatment. The receptor source for this set is a male donor with prostate cancer. The conserved cysteine and the conserved F or W are not part of the CDR3 here. Fields, in order: D gene, V gene, CDR3 protein. A D gene is named only where the DNA matches it firmly.

d_call: -; v_call: TRBV3-1; cdr3_aa: ASSQDRLRELF
d_call: -; v_call: TRBV6-5; cdr3_aa: ASSYSIGVEQY
d_call: -; v_call: TRBV27; cdr3_aa: ASSALQFTDTQY
d_call: -; v_call: TRBV7-9; cdr3_aa: ASSYGDTEAF
d_call: -; v_call: TRBV23-1; cdr3_aa: ASSQSTTSRPPNSPLH
d_call: -; v_call: TRBV12-3/TRBV12-4; cdr3_aa: ASSLRLGQRNYGYT
d_call: TRBD2; v_call: TRBV6-6; cdr3_aa: ASDPSGSYNEQF
d_call: -; v_call: TRBV4-1; cdr3_aa: ASSQDSYGETQY
d_call: -; v_call: TRBV2; cdr3_aa: ASNSGYT
d_call: TRBD2; v_call: TRBV6-2/TRBV6-3; cdr3_aa: ATERSSGGPRTQY
d_call: TRBD1; v_call: TRBV29-1; cdr3_aa: SVMDRGESEQY
d_call: -; v_call: TRBV7-9; cdr3_aa: ASSLGRGPGEQY
d_call: -; v_call: TRBV7-2; cdr3_aa: ASSSGGGRTGELF
d_call: -; v_call: TRBV6-4; cdr3_aa: ASSDGGASTDTQY
d_call: TRBD2; v_call: TRBV4-2; cdr3_aa: ASSPGPGGADTQY
d_call: TRBD2; v_call: TRBV5-1; cdr3_aa: ASSLGWTSFTGELF
d_call: -; v_call: TRBV4-3; cdr3_aa: ASSHGTTYNEQF
d_call: -; v_call: TRBV12-3/TRBV12-4; cdr3_aa: ASRNTGELF
d_call: TRBD1; v_call: TRBV27; cdr3_aa: ASSWDRLTTDTQY
d_call: -; v_call: TRBV7-3; cdr3_aa: ASSLGLGGNTGELF
d_call: TRBD2; v_call: TRBV20-1; cdr3_aa: SARGGAGAYNEQF
d_call: -; v_call: TRBV7-9; cdr3_aa: ASSPEGPFND
d_call: TRBD1; v_call: TRBV5-8; cdr3_aa: ASSLSGSGDTGGGRTDTQY
d_call: TRBD2; v_call: TRBV29-1; cdr3_aa: STFSGGDGETQY
d_call: -; v_call: TRBV7-2; cdr3_aa: ASRARGYEQY
d_call: TRBD1; v_call: TRBV7-2; cdr3_aa: ASSPDRAGGELF
d_call: -; v_call: TRBV12-3/TRBV12-4; cdr3_aa: ASSTSLNTEAF
d_call: TRBD2; v_call: TRBV20-1; cdr3_aa: SASGGLAGGADTQY
d_call: -; v_call: TRBV6-2/TRBV6-3; cdr3_aa: ASSRRIANYGYT
d_call: -; v_call: TRBV5-5; cdr3_aa: ASSLRSINEKLF
d_call: -; v_call: TRBV4-2; cdr3_aa: ASSHLSDTQY
d_call: TRBD2; v_call: TRBV5-1; cdr3_aa: ASSLPLAQYYEQY
d_call: -; v_call: TRBV6-6; cdr3_aa: ASSYLRHYNEKLF